This T cell receptor beta chain was sequenced during a study of molecular identifiers for immune sequencing clone quantification. Methods described previously, with TCR primers listed, were used for bulk TCR libraries. MiXCR, run by TCRdb on the PCR reads, gives a single entry per CDR3 protein. The sample shows approximately 97,000 distinct CDR3 sequences, approximately 25% of them seen only once. Source material for naive CD8 libraries was roughly 20,000 to 1,100,000 sorted cells, with 10%, 30% or 50% RNA. J lost 6 bases, V lost 0 bases, and 7 bases had no gene match. Germline V lookup: CDR1 LNHNV, CDR2 YYDKDF (reference sequence). The CDR3 runs 16 residues. Points from the study as a whole: Highly expanded clone sizes could be underestimated by identical TCR molecules sharing a barcode.

Of note for this clonotype: Its antigen is not identified.

Sequenced material: naive CD8+ T cells from blood, with Jurkat cell RNA spiked in. Subset defined: FACS-sorted CD8+CD4-CCR7+CD45RA+ naive T cells. This rearrangement joins TRBV15 to TRBJ2-1; 8 bases map to TRBD2. This sequence originates from a human donor in good health. Some libraries in this study had Jurkat cell RNA spiked in. The chain's CDR3 is CATSRDSAGALNEQFF. Written as DNA, the CDR3 is TGTGCCACCAGCAGAGATTCAGCGGGAGCGCTCAATGAGCAGTTCTTC.